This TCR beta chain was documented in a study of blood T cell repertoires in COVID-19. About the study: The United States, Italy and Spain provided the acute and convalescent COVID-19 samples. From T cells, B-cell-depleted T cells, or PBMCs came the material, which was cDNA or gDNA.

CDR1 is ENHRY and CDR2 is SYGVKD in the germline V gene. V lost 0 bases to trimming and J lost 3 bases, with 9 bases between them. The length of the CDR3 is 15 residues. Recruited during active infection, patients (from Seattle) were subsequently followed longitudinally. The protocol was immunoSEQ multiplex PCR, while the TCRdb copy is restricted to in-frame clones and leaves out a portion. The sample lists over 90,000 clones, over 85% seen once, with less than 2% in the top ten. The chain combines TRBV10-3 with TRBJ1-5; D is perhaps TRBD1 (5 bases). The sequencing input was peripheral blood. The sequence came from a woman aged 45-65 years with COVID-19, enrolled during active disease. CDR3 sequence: CAISESSGSNQPQHF. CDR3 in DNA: TGTGCCATCAGTGAGTCATCAGGGTCCAATCAGCCCCAGCATTTT.